These T cell receptor beta chains were read from a single sample in a study of T cells in Graves' hyperthyroidism and ophthalmopathy. TCRdb ran MiXCR on the multiplex PCR reads and lists one entry per CDR3 protein. The sample has almost 600,000 distinct CDR3 sequences; about 15% are singletons. The specimen was blood. The receptors were gathered from a woman in her thirties with Graves' hyperthyroidism that later progressed to Graves' ophthalmopathy. The conserved cysteine and the conserved F or W are not part of the CDR3 here. The order of the fields is D gene, V gene, CDR3 protein. D genes are given only for firm matches.

d_gene: .; v_gene: TRBV6-1; CDR3aa: ASSEALTGNTIY
d_gene: .; v_gene: TRBV6-6; CDR3aa: ASSYTDGYTEAF
d_gene: TRBD2; v_gene: TRBV11-2; CDR3aa: ASSSLRGRDITGELF
d_gene: .; v_gene: TRBV11-3; CDR3aa: ASSWGASPLH
d_gene: TRBD1; v_gene: TRBV2; CDR3aa: ASSPGQGPSYEQY
d_gene: TRBD2; v_gene: TRBV4-2; CDR3aa: ASSQDIAGVSSYEQY
d_gene: .; v_gene: TRBV5-5; CDR3aa: ASSLPKHDTNEQF
d_gene: TRBD2; v_gene: TRBV29-1; CDR3aa: SVDVAGGPEF
d_gene: TRBD1; v_gene: TRBV11-2; CDR3aa: ASIKTGQGANTEAF
d_gene: TRBD1; v_gene: TRBV28; CDR3aa: ASSPRQGVVGGYT
d_gene: .; v_gene: TRBV19; CDR3aa: ASSMQGRVGEQF
d_gene: TRBD1; v_gene: TRBV2; CDR3aa: ASSVKGTGNQPQH
d_gene: TRBD2; v_gene: TRBV3-1; CDR3aa: ASSQAAGVPNEQF
d_gene: .; v_gene: TRBV7-4; CDR3aa: ASSGEGDPEQY
d_gene: .; v_gene: TRBV6-1; CDR3aa: ASSRILADGYT
d_gene: .; v_gene: TRBV6-1; CDR3aa: ASSEVEGLYTEAF
d_gene: .; v_gene: TRBV20-1; CDR3aa: SARPRGLLSYQETQY
d_gene: .; v_gene: TRBV12-3/TRBV12-4; CDR3aa: ASSPPGISGANVLT
d_gene: .; v_gene: TRBV11-2; CDR3aa: ASSLVGRGETQY
d_gene: .; v_gene: TRBV9; CDR3aa: ASSVDAYRYGYT